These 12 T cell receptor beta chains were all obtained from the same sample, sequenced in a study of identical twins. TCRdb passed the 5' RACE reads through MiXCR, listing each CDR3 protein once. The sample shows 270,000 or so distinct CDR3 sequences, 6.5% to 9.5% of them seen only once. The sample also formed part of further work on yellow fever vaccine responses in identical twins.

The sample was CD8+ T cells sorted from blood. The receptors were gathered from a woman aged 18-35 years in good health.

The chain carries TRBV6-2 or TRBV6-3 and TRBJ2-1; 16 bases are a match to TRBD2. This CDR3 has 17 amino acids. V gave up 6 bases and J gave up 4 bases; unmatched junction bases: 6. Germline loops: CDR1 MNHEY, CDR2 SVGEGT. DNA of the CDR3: TGTGCCAGCAGGGGGACTAGCGGGAGGGACTATTACAATGAGCAGTTCTTC. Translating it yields CASRGTSGRDYYNEQFF.

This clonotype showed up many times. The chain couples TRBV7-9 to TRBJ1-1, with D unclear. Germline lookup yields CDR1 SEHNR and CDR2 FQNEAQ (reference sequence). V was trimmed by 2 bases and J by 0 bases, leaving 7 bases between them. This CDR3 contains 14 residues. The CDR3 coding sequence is TGTGCCAGCAGCTTATCAGAGATGAACACTGAAGCTTTCTTT. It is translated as CASSLSEMNTEAFF.

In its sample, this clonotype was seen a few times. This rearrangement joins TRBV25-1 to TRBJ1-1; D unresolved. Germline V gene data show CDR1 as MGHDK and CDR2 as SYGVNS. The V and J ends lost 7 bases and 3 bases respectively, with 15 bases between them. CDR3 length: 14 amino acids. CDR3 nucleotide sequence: TGTGCCAGCACGGAGTCAGCATGGGACACTGAAGCTTTCTTT. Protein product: CASTESAWDTEAFF. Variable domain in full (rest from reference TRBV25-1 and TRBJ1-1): EADIYQTPRYLVIGTGKKITLECSQTMGHDKMYWYQQDPGMELHLIHYSYGVNSTEKGDLSSESTVSRIRTEHFPLTLESARPSHTSQYLCASTESAWDTEAFFGQGTRLTVV.

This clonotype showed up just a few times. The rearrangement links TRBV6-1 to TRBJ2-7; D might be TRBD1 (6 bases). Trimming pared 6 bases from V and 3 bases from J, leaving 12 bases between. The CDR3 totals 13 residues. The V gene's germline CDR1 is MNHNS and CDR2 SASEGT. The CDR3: CASSTTGYYEQYF. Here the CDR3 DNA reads TGTGCCAGCAGCACCACAGGGTACTACGAGCAGTACTTC.

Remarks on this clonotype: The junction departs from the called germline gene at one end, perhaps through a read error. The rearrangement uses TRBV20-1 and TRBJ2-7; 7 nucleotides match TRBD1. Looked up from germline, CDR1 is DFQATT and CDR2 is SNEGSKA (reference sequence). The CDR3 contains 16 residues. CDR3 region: CSARGPTGNGPYEQCF. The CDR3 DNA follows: TGCAGTGCTAGAGGACCGACAGGGAATGGCCCATACGAGCAGTGCTTC.

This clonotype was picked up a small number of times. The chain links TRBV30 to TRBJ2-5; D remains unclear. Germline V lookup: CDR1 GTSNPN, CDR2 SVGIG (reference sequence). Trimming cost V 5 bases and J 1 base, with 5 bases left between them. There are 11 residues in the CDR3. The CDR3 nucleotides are TGTGCCTGGGGTTTCCAAGAGACCCAGTACTTC. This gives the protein CAWGFQETQYF.

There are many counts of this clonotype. The CDR3 protein is CASSQDPAGVNTGELFF. The CDR3 DNA sequence: TGCGCCAGCAGCCAAGACCCAGCGGGAGTGAACACCGGGGAGCTGTTTTTT. This sequence joins TRBV4-3 and TRBJ2-2; 8 nucleotides match TRBD2. The V segment lost 0 bases and the J segment 1 base; nucleotides outside the gene matches: 4. The CDR3 sequence is 17 residues long. CDR1 and CDR2 from the germline V gene are LGHNA and YSLEER.

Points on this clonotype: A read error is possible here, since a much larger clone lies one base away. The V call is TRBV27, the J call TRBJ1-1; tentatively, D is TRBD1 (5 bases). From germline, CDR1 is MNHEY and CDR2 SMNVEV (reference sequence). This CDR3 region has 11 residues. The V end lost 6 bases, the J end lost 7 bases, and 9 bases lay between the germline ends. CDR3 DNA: TGTGCCAGCAGGGGGGGGATTGAAGCTTTCTTT. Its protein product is CASRGGIEAFF.

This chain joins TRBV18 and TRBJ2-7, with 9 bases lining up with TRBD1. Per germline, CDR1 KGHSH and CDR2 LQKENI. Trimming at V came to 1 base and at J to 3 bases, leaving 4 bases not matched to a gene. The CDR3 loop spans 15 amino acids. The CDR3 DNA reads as TGTGCCAGCTCACCACTGGGACAGGGAGACTACGAGCAGTACTTC. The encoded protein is CASSPLGQGDYEQYF.

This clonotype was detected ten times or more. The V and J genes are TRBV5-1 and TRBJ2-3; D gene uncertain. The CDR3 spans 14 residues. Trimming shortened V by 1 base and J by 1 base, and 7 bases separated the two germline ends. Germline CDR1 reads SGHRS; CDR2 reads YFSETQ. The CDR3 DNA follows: TGCGCCAGCAGCTTGTCGCAGGGCACAGATACGCAGTATTTT. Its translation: CASSLSQGTDTQYF.

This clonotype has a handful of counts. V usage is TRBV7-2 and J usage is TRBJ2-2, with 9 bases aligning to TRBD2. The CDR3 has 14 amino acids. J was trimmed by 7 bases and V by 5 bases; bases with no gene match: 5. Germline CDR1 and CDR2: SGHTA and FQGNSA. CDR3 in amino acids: CASSPGLASGELFF. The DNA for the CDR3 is TGTGCCAGCAGCCCCGGACTAGCGAGCGGGGAGCTGTTTTTT.

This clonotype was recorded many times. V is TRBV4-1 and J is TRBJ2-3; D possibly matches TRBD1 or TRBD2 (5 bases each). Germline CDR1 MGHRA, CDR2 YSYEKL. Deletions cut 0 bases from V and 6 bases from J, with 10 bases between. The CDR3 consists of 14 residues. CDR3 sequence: CASSQEGPADTQYF. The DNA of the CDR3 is TGCGCCAGCAGCCAAGAGGGACCTGCGGATACGCAGTATTTT.